This T cell receptor (beta chain) was found in a study of long-term antiretroviral therapy in people with HIV. As to this clone: Antigen unknown.

All donors provided no fewer than one pre-ART and no fewer than two post-ART PBMC samples. Germline V CDR1 and CDR2: SGHAT, FQNNGV. The CDR3 is 15 residues long. V lost 5 bases to trimming and J lost 0 bases, with 13 bases between them. Points from the study as a whole: Regardless of time point, clones expanded before ART dominated the repertoire. Transplant-donor-level diversity was not reached after ART, though diversity increased. HIV repertoires covered narrower CDR3 length ranges than controls did.

The authors ran the immunoSEQ assay, v3.0, at survey level. Here immunoSEQ multiplex PCR was the method, and the copy in TCRdb shows in-frame clones only, minus some. The table lists about 25,000 clones, over 70% of them singletons. The clonotype comes from a man aged 30-40 years with HIV. The chain carries TRBV11-2 and TRBJ1-1, with D possibly matching TRBD1 (6 bases). The sequencing here drew on unsorted PBMCs, taken 2.1 years after starting antiretroviral therapy. The CDR3: CASSPRTDMNTEAFF. In nucleotides, the CDR3 is TGTGCCAGCAGCCCAAGGACAGATATGAACACTGAAGCTTTCTTT.